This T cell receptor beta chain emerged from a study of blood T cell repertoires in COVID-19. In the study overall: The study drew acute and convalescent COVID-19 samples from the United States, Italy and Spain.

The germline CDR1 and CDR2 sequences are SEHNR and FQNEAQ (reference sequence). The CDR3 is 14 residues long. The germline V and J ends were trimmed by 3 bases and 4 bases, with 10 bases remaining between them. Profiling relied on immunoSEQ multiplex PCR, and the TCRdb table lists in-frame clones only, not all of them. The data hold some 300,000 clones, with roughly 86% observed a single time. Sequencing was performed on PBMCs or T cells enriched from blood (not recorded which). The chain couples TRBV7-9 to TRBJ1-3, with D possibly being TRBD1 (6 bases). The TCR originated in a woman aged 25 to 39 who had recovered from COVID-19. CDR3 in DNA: TGTGCCAGCAGCTTGGGGGCGCGGGGAAACACCATATATTTT. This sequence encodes CASSLGARGNTIYF.